Below are 5 T cell receptor beta chains sequenced from a single sample in a study of blood T cells in healthy people across ages. Then a second PCR, running about 6 to 12 cycles, was carried out with a sample-barcoded 5' primer and a J-beta primer mix. TCRdb itself ran the 5' RACE reads through MiXCR, one entry per CDR3 protein. There are some 1,500,000 distinct CDR3 sequences in the sample; 35% to 45% occur only once, and 4% lies in the top ten. Sequencing was done on a sample of blood. Every receptor here comes from a young woman in good health.

This chain uses TRBV9 with TRBJ2-1; 9 nucleotides agree with TRBD2. The CDR3 consists of 15 residues. V gave up 3 bases and J gave up 2 bases; unmatched junction bases: 3. CDR1 and CDR2 (germline): SGDLS, YYNGEE. Here the CDR3 DNA reads TGTGCCAGCAGCGAGACTAGCGGTACCTACAATGAGCAGTTCTTC. It yields the protein CASSETSGTYNEQFF. Complete variable domain (other parts from reference TRBV9 and TRBJ2-1): DSGVTQTPKHLITATGQRVTLRCSPRSGDLSVYWYQQSLDQGLQFLIQYYNGEERAKGNILERFSAQQFPDLHSELNLSSLELGDSALYFCASSETSGTYNEQFFGPGTRLTVL.

The table lists this clonotype with a few counts. V gene TRBV29-1 combines with J gene TRBJ2-3; D is perhaps TRBD1 or TRBD2 (5 bases each). V shed 6 bases and J shed 2 bases, with 6 bases lying between them. CDR3 length: 11 residues. CDR1 and CDR2 (germline): SQVTM, ANQGSEA. The CDR3 spells CSVGTTDTQYF. CDR3 DNA sequence: TGCAGCGTCGGGACCACAGATACGCAGTATTTT.

The sample holds many counts of this clonotype. The chain has TRBV20-1 and TRBJ1-5, with 9 bases identical to TRBD1. Germline V gives CDR1 DFQATT, CDR2 SNEGSKA (reference sequence). The CDR3 loop spans 13 amino acids. The V and J ends lost 6 bases and 7 bases, in that order; junction bases with no gene match: 7. The CDR3 sequence is CSAITGGWQPQHF. The CDR3, as DNA: TGCAGTGCAATCACAGGGGGCTGGCAGCCCCAGCATTTT.

This clonotype has more than one count but fewer than ten. The chain couples TRBV20-1 to TRBJ2-3; 7 nucleotides match TRBD1. The CDR3 has 16 residues. Germline assignment: CDR1 DFQATT and CDR2 SNEGSKA (reference sequence). CDR3 residues: CSAKRQGLDVTDTQYF. The DNA for the CDR3 is TGCAGCGCCAAGAGACAGGGCTTGGATGTAACAGATACGCAGTATTTT.

This chain joins TRBV7-8 and TRBJ1-1; 8 bases are a match to TRBD1. The germline V gene encodes CDR1 SGHVS and CDR2 FQNEAQ. The CDR3 runs to 15 residues. J lost 4 bases, V lost 5 bases, and 9 bases had no gene match. The CDR3 reads CASSLGQGGFTEAFF. In DNA form, the CDR3 reads TGTGCCAGCAGCCTCGGACAGGGAGGTTTCACTGAAGCTTTCTTT.